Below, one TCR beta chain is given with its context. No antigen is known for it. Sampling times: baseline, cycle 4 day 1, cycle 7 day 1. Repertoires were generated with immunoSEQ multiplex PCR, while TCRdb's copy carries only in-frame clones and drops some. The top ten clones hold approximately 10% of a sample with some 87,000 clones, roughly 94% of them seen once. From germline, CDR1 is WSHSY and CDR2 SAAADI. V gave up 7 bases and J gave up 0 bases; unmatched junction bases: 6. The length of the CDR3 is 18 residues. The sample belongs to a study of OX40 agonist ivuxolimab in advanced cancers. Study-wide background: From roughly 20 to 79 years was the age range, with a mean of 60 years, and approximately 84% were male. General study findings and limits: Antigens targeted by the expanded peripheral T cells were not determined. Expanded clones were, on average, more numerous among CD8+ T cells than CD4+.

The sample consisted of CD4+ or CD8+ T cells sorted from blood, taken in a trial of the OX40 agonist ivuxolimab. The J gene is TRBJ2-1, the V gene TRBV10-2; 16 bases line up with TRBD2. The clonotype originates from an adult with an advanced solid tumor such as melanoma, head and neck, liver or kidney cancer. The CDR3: CASNKGLAGGGSYNEQFF. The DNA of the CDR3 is TGCGCCAGCAATAAGGGACTAGCGGGAGGGGGCTCCTACAATGAGCAGTTCTTC.